Below, one T cell receptor beta chain is given with its context. The CDR3 covers 16 residues. Per germline, CDR1 LNHDA and CDR2 SQIVND (reference sequence). V was clipped by 6 bases and J by 4 bases; unmatched bases: 12. The sample is drawn from a study of T cell changes during pregnancy in multiple sclerosis. Sequencing was performed with immunoSEQ multiplex PCR; in TCRdb, only in-frame clones are kept and a portion is missing. The profile shows more than 90,000 clones, 92% of them singletons. Sequences were derived from peripheral blood, sampled in the third trimester of pregnancy. J is TRBJ1-1 and V is TRBV19, with 9 positions matching TRBD1. The sequence was collected from a female donor with multiple sclerosis, enrolled in a pregnancy study. CDR3 nucleotides: TGTGCCAGTAGCCTCTCATCCGGGACAGGGACCACTGAAGCTTTCTTT. Translation gives CASSLSSGTGTTEAFF.